Following are 7 T cell receptor beta chains from one sample sequenced in a study of tumor-infiltrating lymphocytes in glioblastoma multiforme. Three nested ARM-PCR rounds with V-beta and C-beta primers built TCRB libraries. From the multiplex PCR reads, TCRdb called clonotypes with MiXCR, one entry per CDR3 protein. This repertoire shows 25,000 to 40,000 distinct CDR3 sequences, under 70% found once; its top ten account for around a third. The sequencing input was brain tumor tissue. These receptors all stem from a male donor with glioblastoma.

Note on this clonotype: This may stem from a read error, because a much larger clone lies one nucleotide away. Here the CDR3 omits its conserved ending phenylalanine or tryptophan, so a read error is the likely source. V usage is TRBV4-3 and J usage is TRBJ1-5; D unresolved. Trimming left V 4 bases short and J 3 bases short, with 7 bases between. CDR3 length: 13 residues. Germline values: CDR1 LGHNA, CDR2 YSLEER. The CDR3 loop is CASSLGFNQPQHC. The DNA of the CDR3 is TGCGCCAGCAGCCTAGGCTTCAATCAGCCCCAGCATTGT.

Points on this clonotype: The CDR3 ends on some other residue instead of the conserved phenylalanine or tryptophan, so this is likely a read error. The chain recombines TRBV28 with TRBJ1-4; D gene unclear. Per the germline V gene, CDR1 is MDHEN and CDR2 is SYDVKM. There are 14 residues in the CDR3. CDR3 residues: CAGSFRSPNEKLFL. CDR3 coding DNA: TGTGCCGGCAGTTTCCGCAGCCCTAATGAAAAACTGTTTCTT.

This clonotype was found many times. The rearrangement uses TRBV4-1 and TRBJ2-7; maybe TRBD1 (5 bases). With 2 bases removed from V and 2 bases from J, the gap between germline ends came to 16 bases. The CDR3 consists of 16 residues. CDR1 is MGHRA and CDR2 is YSYEKL in the germline V gene. CDR3 in DNA: TGCGCCAGCAGCCAACCCGGGCAGGGCCCGACCTACGAGCAGTACTTC. It yields the protein CASSQPGQGPTYEQYF.

In its sample, this clonotype was seen many times. The genes are TRBV6-1 and TRBJ2-1; D is possibly TRBD2 (5 bases). This CDR3 is 14 amino acids long. Trimming removed 7 bases from V and 4 bases from J, with 14 bases in between. Germline CDR1 and CDR2: MNHNS and SASEGT. The CDR3, as DNA: TGTGCCAGCATCGGTAGCGAACCGTACAATGAGCAGTTCTTC. Translating gives CASIGSEPYNEQFF.

On this clonotype: This sequence may be a read error, since a much larger clone differs from it by one base. CDR3 residues: CASSSGTGRESEELFF. The CDR3 nucleotides read TGTGCCAGCAGTTCGGGGACTGGTCGGGAAAGTGAAGAACTGTTTTTT. The genes are TRBV28 and TRBJ1-4, with a possible D match to TRBD1 (5 bases). This CDR3 has 16 amino acids. In germline, CDR1 is MDHEN, CDR2 SYDVKM. Full variable domain (rest looked up from reference TRBV28 and TRBJ1-4): DVKVTQSSRYLVKRTGEKVFLECVQDMDHENMFWYRQDPGLGLRLIYFSYDVKMKEKGDIPEGYSVSREKKERFSLILESASTNQTSMYLCASSSGTGRESEELFFGSGTQLSVL.

This clonotype was seen ten or more times. The J gene is TRBJ2-7, the V gene TRBV28; D is ambiguous. Per the germline V gene, CDR1 is MDHEN and CDR2 is SYDVKM. The CDR3 sequence is 14 residues long. V was clipped by 8 bases and J by 0 bases, with 14 bases between them. Written as DNA, the CDR3 is TGTGCCAGCCACGGCTACTCGAGCTCCTACGAGCAGTACTTC. Protein product: CASHGYSSSYEQYF.

V is TRBV28 and J is TRBJ2-5; D remains ambiguous. This CDR3 is 13 amino acids long. CDR1 is MDHEN, CDR2 SYDVKM, per germline. V dropped 6 bases and J dropped 14 bases, with 22 bases sitting between them. The CDR3 nucleotides read TGTGCCAGCAGGCTTTCCTTAGGGTTTTCACATTACTTC. Protein sequence: CASRLSLGFSHYF.